What follows describes a single TCR beta chain. Its antigen is unidentified. The data were taken from a study of T cells after yellow fever vaccination. About the study: Fractions containing few cells were prepared with SMART-Seq v4 Ultra Low Input.

V lost 2 bases and J lost 8; bases outside the gene matches: 10. CDR1 and CDR2 from the germline V gene are MNHEY and SVGAGI. The CDR3 covers 15 residues. Whole-study findings and limits: Post-booster samples contained most primary-vaccination clones (about 96% CD4, about 87% CD8).

A process of 5'RACE template switching, which added a universal primer site and UMIs, was used to make TCR cDNA. MiXCR was run by TCRdb on the 5' RACE reads, yielding one entry per CDR3 protein. The sample contains 450,000 to 600,000 distinct CDR3 sequences, about 15% of which appear only once. The clonotype comes from a man between 18 and 35 years old who received the YFV17D yellow fever vaccine. The sample here was PBMCs, taken 5 days after the first yellow fever vaccination. This chain joins TRBV6-5 and TRBJ2-7; TRBD1 matches at 9 bases. This CDR3 reads CASSYKGQGGGKQYF. In nucleotides, the CDR3 is TGTGCCAGCAGTTACAAGGGACAGGGTGGCGGCAAGCAGTACTTC.